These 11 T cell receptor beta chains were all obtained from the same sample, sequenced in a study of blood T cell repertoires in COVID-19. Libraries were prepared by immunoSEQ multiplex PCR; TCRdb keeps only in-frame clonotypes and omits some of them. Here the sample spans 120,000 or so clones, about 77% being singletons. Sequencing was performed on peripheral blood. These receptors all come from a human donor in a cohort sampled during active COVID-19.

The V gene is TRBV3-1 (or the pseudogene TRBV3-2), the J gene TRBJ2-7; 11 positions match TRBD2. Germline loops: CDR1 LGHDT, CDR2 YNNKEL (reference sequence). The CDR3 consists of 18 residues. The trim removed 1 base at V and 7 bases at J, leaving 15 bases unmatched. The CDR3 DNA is TGTGCCAGCAGCCAAGTGCCCCTCCGTAGCGGGAGGGCCGAGGAGCAGTACTTC. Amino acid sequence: CASSQVPLRSGRAEEQYF.

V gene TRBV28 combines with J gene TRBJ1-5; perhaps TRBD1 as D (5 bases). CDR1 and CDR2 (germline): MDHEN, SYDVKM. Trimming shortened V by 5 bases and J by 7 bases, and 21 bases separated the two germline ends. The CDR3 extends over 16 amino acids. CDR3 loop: CASSQRGEGGGQPQHF. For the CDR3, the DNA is TGTGCCAGCAGTCAACGAGGGGAGGGTGGCGGCCAGCCCCAGCATTTT.

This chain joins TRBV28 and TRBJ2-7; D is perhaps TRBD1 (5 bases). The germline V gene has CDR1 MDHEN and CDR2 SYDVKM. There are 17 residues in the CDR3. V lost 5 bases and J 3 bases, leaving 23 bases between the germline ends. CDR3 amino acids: CASSGAPLRNGLYEQYF. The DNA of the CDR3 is TGTGCCAGCAGTGGGGCCCCTCTTAGGAATGGGCTCTACGAGCAGTACTTC.

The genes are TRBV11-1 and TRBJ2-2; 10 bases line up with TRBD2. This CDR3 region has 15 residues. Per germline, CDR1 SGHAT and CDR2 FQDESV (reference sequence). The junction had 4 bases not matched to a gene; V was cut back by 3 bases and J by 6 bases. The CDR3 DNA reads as TGTGCCAGCAGCTTCGGGCTAGCGGGAGCCGGGGAGCTGTTTTTT. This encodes CASSFGLAGAGELFF.

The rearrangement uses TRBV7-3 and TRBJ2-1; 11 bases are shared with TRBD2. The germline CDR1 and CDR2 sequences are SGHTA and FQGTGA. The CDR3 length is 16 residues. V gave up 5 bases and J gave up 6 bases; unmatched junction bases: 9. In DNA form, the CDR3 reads TGTGCCAGCAGCCCCAAGGGACTAGCGGTCGGCAATGAGCAGTTCTTC. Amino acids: CASSPKGLAVGNEQFF.

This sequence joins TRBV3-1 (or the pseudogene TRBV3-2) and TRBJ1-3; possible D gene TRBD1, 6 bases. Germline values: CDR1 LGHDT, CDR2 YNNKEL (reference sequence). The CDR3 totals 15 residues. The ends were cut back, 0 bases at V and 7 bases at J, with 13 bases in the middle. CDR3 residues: CASSQDWQGWNTIYF. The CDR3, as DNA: TGTGCCAGCAGCCAAGATTGGCAGGGGTGGAACACCATATATTTT.

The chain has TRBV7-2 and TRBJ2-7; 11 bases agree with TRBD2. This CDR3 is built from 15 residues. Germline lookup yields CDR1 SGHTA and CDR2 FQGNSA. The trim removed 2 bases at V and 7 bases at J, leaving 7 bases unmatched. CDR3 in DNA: TGTGCCAGCAGCTTACTAGCGGGAGGCCGGGGAGAGCAGTACTTC. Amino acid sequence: CASSLLAGGRGEQYF.

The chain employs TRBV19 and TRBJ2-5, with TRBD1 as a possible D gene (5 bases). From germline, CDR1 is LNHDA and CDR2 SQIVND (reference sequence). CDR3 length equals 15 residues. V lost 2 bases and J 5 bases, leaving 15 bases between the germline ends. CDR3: CASSIRPGNGETQYF. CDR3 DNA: TGTGCCAGTAGTATACGGCCAGGGAATGGGGAGACCCAGTACTTC.

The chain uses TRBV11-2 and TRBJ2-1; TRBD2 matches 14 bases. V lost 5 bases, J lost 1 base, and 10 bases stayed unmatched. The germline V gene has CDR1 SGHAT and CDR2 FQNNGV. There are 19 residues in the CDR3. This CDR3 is CASSRLAGGLTVSYNEQFF. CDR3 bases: TGTGCCAGCAGCCGACTAGCGGGGGGGCTCACGGTGTCCTACAATGAGCAGTTCTTC.

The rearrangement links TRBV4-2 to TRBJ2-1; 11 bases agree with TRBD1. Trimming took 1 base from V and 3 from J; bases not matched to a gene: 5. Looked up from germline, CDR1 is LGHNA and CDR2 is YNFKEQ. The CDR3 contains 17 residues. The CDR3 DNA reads TGTGCCAGCAGCCAAGGTTCCGGGACAGGGGGCTACAATGAGCAGTTCTTC. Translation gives CASSQGSGTGGYNEQFF.

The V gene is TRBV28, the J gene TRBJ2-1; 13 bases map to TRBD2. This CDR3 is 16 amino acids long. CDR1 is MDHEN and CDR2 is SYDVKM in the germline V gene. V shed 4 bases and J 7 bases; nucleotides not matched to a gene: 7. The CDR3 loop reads CASSSTSGRCRNEQFF. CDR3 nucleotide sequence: TGTGCCAGCAGTTCGACTAGCGGGAGGTGTCGGAATGAGCAGTTCTTC.